The next 26 T cell receptor beta chains were all read from a single sample in a study of blood T cell repertoires in COVID-19. The table came from immunoSEQ multiplex PCR; TCRdb's copy has only in-frame clones and leaves some out. The table has about 380,000 clones, roughly 90% seen once. Sequencing input: PBMCs or T cells enriched from blood (not recorded which). These receptors were taken from a woman aged 25 to 39 who had recovered from COVID-19.

This clone was found a few times. The chain couples TRBV9 to TRBJ2-1; 8 nucleotides agree with TRBD2. CDR1 is SGDLS and CDR2 is YYNGEE in the germline V gene. The CDR3 is 14 amino acids. J gave up 7 bases and V 0 bases, and 3 bases lay outside the gene matches. In DNA form, the CDR3 reads TGTGCCAGCAGCGTAGGGACTAGCAGAAATGAGCAGTTCTTC. Translated: CASSVGTSRNEQFF.

This clone occurred a few times. Sequence at one end of the junction differs from germline and may be a read error. This chain uses TRBV10-3 with TRBJ1-1; the D gene is possibly TRBD1 (6 bases). Germline V CDR1 and CDR2: ENHRY, SYGVKD. The CDR3 runs to 12 residues. The CDR3 DNA sequence: TGTGCCATCAGTGAGTCGGATGCAGGGGTTAGCTTT. Residues: CAISESDAGVSF.

The chain joins TRBV6-5 to TRBJ2-7; 7 positions match TRBD2. CDR1 and CDR2 (germline): MNHEY, SVGAGI. V shed 0 bases, J shed 4 bases, and the junction held 3 bases outside the gene matches. This CDR3 has 14 residues. CDR3 protein: CASSYSGGGYEQYF. The CDR3, as DNA: TGTGCCAGCAGTTACTCTGGGGGGGGGTACGAGCAGTACTTC.

The chain employs TRBV7-9 and TRBJ1-1, with TRBD1 matching over 10 bases. Germline-derived CDR1 and CDR2 are SEHNR and FQNEAQ (reference sequence). The J segment lost 5 bases and the V segment lost 5 bases, leaving 8 bases of the junction unmatched. The CDR3 is 15 residues long. This CDR3 is CASSPGTGVDTEAFF. DNA for the CDR3: TGTGCCAGCAGCCCTGGGACAGGGGTTGATACTGAAGCTTTCTTT.

The J gene is TRBJ1-5, the V gene TRBV6-2 or TRBV6-3; 12 nucleotides match TRBD1. This CDR3 is 18 amino acids long. The germline V gene encodes CDR1 MNHEY and CDR2 SVGEGT. Trimming at V came to 0 bases and at J to 6 bases, leaving 9 bases not matched to a gene. CDR3 coding DNA: TGTGCCAGCAGTTACTCAGGGACAGGGGGCGTAGGGTTTCAGCCCCAGCATTTT. Translation gives CASSYSGTGGVGFQPQHF.

The chain carries TRBV10-3 and TRBJ1-4; possible D gene TRBD1, 5 bases. Germline CDR1 ENHRY, CDR2 SYGVKD. The CDR3 spans 13 residues. V lost 8 bases and J lost 5, with 12 bases in between. This CDR3 reads CAIRGRANEKLFF. The CDR3 nucleotides are TGTGCCATCCGGGGGAGGGCCAATGAAAAACTGTTTTTT.

The V call is TRBV15, the J call TRBJ2-7, with 8 bases identical to TRBD1. Looked up from germline, CDR1 is LNHNV and CDR2 is YYDKDF (reference sequence). The CDR3 runs to 14 residues. The V segment lost 5 bases and the J segment 1 base; nucleotides outside the gene matches: 4. The CDR3 DNA sequence: TGTGCCACCAGCCCCCGGACAGGGTCCTACGAGCAGTACTTC. This gives the protein CATSPRTGSYEQYF. Full variable domain (remainder filled in from reference TRBV15 and TRBJ2-7): DAMVIQNPRYQVTQFGKPVTLSCSQTLNHNVMYWYQQKSSQAPKLLFHYYDKDFNNEADTPDNFQSRRPNTSFCFLDIRSPGLGDTAMYLCATSPRTGSYEQYFGPGTRLTVT.

The chain has TRBV5-1 and TRBJ2-2; 7 nucleotides match TRBD1. V lost 0 bases and J lost 2; bases outside the gene matches: 1. Looked up from germline, CDR1 is SGHRS and CDR2 is YFSETQ. CDR3 size: 15 residues. Here the CDR3 reads CASSLGDRNTGELFF. In nucleotides, the CDR3 is TGCGCCAGCAGCTTGGGGGACAGAAACACCGGGGAGCTGTTTTTT.

This chain connects TRBV14 to TRBJ2-2; 13 bases align to TRBD2. The CDR3 is made up of 16 amino acids. Germline CDR1 and CDR2: SGHDN and FVKESK. With V trimmed by 5 bases and J by 7 bases, 7 bases remained unmatched. DNA of the CDR3: TGTGCCAGCAGCTTCGGACTAGCGGGAGATCACGGGGAGCTGTTTTTT. This encodes CASSFGLAGDHGELFF.

The V gene is TRBV11-2, the J gene TRBJ2-3, with 10 nucleotides matching TRBD2. J was trimmed by 5 bases and V by 4 bases; bases with no gene match: 3. The CDR3 has 14 amino acids. Germline V CDR1 and CDR2: SGHAT, FQNNGV. CDR3 amino acids: CASSSTSGRDTQYF. CDR3 DNA: TGTGCCAGCAGCTCGACTAGCGGGCGAGATACGCAGTATTTT.

This chain links TRBV9 with TRBJ2-7; weak D call: TRBD2 (5 bases). Trimming took off 0 bases at V and 7 bases at J, with 8 bases between the two ends. Germline lookup yields CDR1 SGDLS and CDR2 YYNGEE. The CDR3 is 12 residues long. The DNA of the CDR3 is TGTGCCAGCAGCGTAGTTGAGGGTGAGCAGTACTTC. As protein: CASSVVEGEQYF.

J is TRBJ2-7 and V is TRBV5-6, with TRBD1 as a possible D gene (5 bases). The CDR3 has 14 residues. V gave up 2 bases and J gave up 2 bases, with 11 bases separating them. CDR1 is SGHDT, CDR2 YYEEEE, per germline. The CDR3 reads CASSFGKGTYEQYF. CDR3 coding DNA: TGTGCCAGCAGCTTCGGAAAGGGGACCTACGAGCAGTACTTC.

This chain links TRBV19 with TRBJ2-7; D remains unclear. Per germline, CDR1 LNHDA and CDR2 SQIVND (reference sequence). The CDR3 totals 16 residues. V lost 0 bases to trimming and J lost 0 bases, with 12 bases between them. DNA of the CDR3: TGTGCCAGTAGTATAGATCTCGAGTCCGCCTCCTACGAGCAGTACTTC. Amino acids: CASSIDLESASYEQYF.

CDR3 bases: TGTGCCAGCAGCCAAGAGTTTCAGGGGGGAACTGAAGCTTTCTTT. Amino acid sequence: CASSQEFQGGTEAFF. The rearrangement joins TRBV4-2 to TRBJ1-1; 7 bases line up with TRBD1. Trimming cost V 0 bases and J 5 bases; bases outside gene matches: 6. Germline-derived CDR1 and CDR2 are LGHNA and YNFKEQ. CDR3 length: 15 amino acids.

The chain carries TRBV28 and TRBJ1-4; unclear D gene. Germline CDR1 is MDHEN and CDR2 is SYDVKM. Trimming took off 5 bases at V and 7 bases at J, with 11 bases between the two ends. The CDR3 runs to 13 residues. CDR3 amino acids: CASSPQAREKLFF. CDR3 bases: TGTGCCAGCAGTCCCCAGGCGCGTGAAAAACTGTTTTTT.

This chain uses TRBV15 with TRBJ1-1; no clear D. V was pared by 0 bases and J by 3 bases, with 8 bases between. CDR3 length: 14 residues. The germline gives CDR1 LNHNV, CDR2 YYDKDF (reference sequence). The CDR3 loop reads CATSRDRLDTEAFF. CDR3 coding DNA: TGTGCCACCAGCAGAGATCGGCTAGACACTGAAGCTTTCTTT.

The chain couples TRBV13 to TRBJ2-2, with TRBD2 as a possible D gene (5 bases). Trimming took 3 bases from V and 8 from J, leaving 13 bases between them. CDR1 PRHDT and CDR2 FYEKMQ come from the germline V gene (reference sequence). The CDR3 loop spans 14 amino acids. The CDR3 spells CASSFRTLLGELFF. The CDR3 coding sequence is TGTGCCAGCAGCTTTAGGACTCTCCTTGGGGAGCTGTTTTTT.

The rearrangement uses TRBV5-1 and TRBJ2-3; 8 nucleotides align to TRBD1. The trim removed 1 base at V and 2 bases at J, leaving 3 bases unmatched. The CDR3 sequence is 15 residues long. Germline assignment: CDR1 SGHRS and CDR2 YFSETQ. Written as DNA, the CDR3 is TGCGCCAGCAGCTTGATGGGACAGGTCACAGATACGCAGTATTTT. Protein product: CASSLMGQVTDTQYF.

The rearrangement links TRBV2 to TRBJ2-7, with D maybe TRBD2 (5 bases). The CDR3 sequence is 14 residues long. Germline CDR1 SNHLY, CDR2 FYNNEI. Trimming left V 7 bases short and J 2 bases short, with 15 bases between. This CDR3 is CASKPRADAYEQYF. In DNA form, the CDR3 reads TGTGCCAGCAAACCGCGAGCGGACGCCTACGAGCAGTACTTC. Full variable domain (missing parts from reference TRBV2 and TRBJ2-7): EPEVTQTPSHQVTQMGQEVILRCVPISNHLYFYWYRQILGQKVEFLVSFYNNEISEKSEIFDDQFSVERPDGSNFTLKIRSTKLEDSAMYFCASKPRADAYEQYFGPGTRLTVT.

The chain is built from TRBV9 and TRBJ2-7, with 8 bases identical to TRBD2. This CDR3 spans 16 amino acids. The germline V gene encodes CDR1 SGDLS and CDR2 YYNGEE. V was clipped by 0 bases and J by 0 bases; unmatched bases: 5. The chain's CDR3 is CASSVGSGSSSYEQYF. The CDR3 region has the DNA TGTGCCAGCAGCGTAGGAAGCGGGAGTAGCTCCTACGAGCAGTACTTC.

The sample holds a few counts of this clone. DNA of the CDR3: TGTGCCAGCAGTTCAAGACGGGGACTAGCGGGAGTCAACTCCTACAATGAGCAGTTCTTC. Protein: CASSSRRGLAGVNSYNEQFF. This chain connects TRBV28 to TRBJ2-1; 14 bases map to TRBD2. Germline V gene data show CDR1 as MDHEN and CDR2 as SYDVKM. The CDR3 has 20 amino acids. The V and J ends lost 4 bases and 0 bases, in that order; junction bases with no gene match: 11.

This chain links TRBV18 with TRBJ1-1; D is undetermined. Germline loops: CDR1 KGHSH, CDR2 LQKENI. V was trimmed by 6 bases and J by 3 bases, leaving 11 bases between them. The CDR3 covers 13 residues. The CDR3 region is CASSLNRDTEAFF. The CDR3 region has the DNA TGTGCCAGCTCTTTAAACCGGGACACTGAAGCTTTCTTT.

This clone has a single count. The gene calls are TRBV4-2 and TRBJ2-7, with TRBD2 matching 10 bases. Germline values: CDR1 LGHNA, CDR2 YNFKEQ. V was pared by 0 bases and J by 5 bases, with 10 bases of the junction left unmatched. This CDR3 has 17 residues. The CDR3 is CASSQERIAGGPHEQYF. The CDR3 coding sequence is TGTGCCAGCAGCCAAGAAAGGATAGCGGGAGGCCCCCACGAGCAGTACTTC.

The chain combines TRBV28 with TRBJ1-3; perhaps TRBD1 as D (5 bases). V lost 0 bases, J lost 1 base, and 7 bases lay in between. CDR1 MDHEN and CDR2 SYDVKM come from the germline V gene. The CDR3 has 15 amino acids. The CDR3 loop is CASSLWQGSGNTIYF. The CDR3 bases are TGTGCCAGCAGTTTATGGCAGGGTTCTGGAAACACCATATATTTT.

The chain joins TRBV7-9 to TRBJ1-2, with D possibly being TRBD1 (5 bases). CDR1 and CDR2 from the germline V gene are SEHNR and FQNEAQ (reference sequence). Trimming removed 5 bases at V and 7 bases at J, with 17 bases between. This CDR3 is built from 14 residues. CDR3 sequence reads: CASSPLEGYRGYTF. The DNA of the CDR3 is TGTGCCAGCAGCCCTCTGGAGGGGTATCGTGGCTACACCTTC.

V and J are TRBV9 and TRBJ2-1, with 7 bases aligning to TRBD1. The CDR3 has 18 amino acids. The ends lost 0 bases at V and 5 bases at J; junction bases unmatched: 14. Germline V gives CDR1 SGDLS, CDR2 YYNGEE. The chain's CDR3 is CASSVATGAGEGNNEQFF. The CDR3 DNA sequence: TGTGCCAGCAGCGTAGCTACAGGGGCCGGGGAAGGAAACAATGAGCAGTTCTTC.